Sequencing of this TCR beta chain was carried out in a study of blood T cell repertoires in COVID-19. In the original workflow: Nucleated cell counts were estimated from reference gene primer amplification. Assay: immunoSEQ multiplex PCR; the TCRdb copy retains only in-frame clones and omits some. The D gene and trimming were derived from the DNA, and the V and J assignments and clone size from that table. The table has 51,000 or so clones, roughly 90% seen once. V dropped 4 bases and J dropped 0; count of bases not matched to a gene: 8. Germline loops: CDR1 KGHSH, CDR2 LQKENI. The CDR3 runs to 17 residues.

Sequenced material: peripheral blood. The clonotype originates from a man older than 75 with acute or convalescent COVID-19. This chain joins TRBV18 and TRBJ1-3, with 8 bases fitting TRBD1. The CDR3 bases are TGTGCCAGCTCACTAACGGACAGGGCGCACTCTGGAAACACCATATATTTT. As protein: CASSLTDRAHSGNTIYF.